These 10 T cell receptor beta chains share one sample of origin, sequenced in a study of blood T cell repertoires in COVID-19. Profiling relied on immunoSEQ multiplex PCR, and the TCRdb table lists in-frame clones only, not all of them. The sample contains about 38,000 clones, around 90% of which appear only once. The source material was peripheral blood. The source of these receptors is a man in his 60s with active or convalescent COVID-19.

This rearrangement joins TRBV19 to TRBJ2-7; 9 bases line up with TRBD1. Per the germline V gene, CDR1 is LNHDA and CDR2 is SQIVND (reference sequence). The CDR3 consists of 13 residues. Trimming cost V 3 bases and J 6 bases; bases outside gene matches: 3. The CDR3 bases are TGTGCCAGTAGTATCGAGGACAGGGGCGAGCAGTACTTC. Amino acids: CASSIEDRGEQYF.

This chain uses TRBV9 with TRBJ1-1; D gene unclear. V lost 4 bases and J lost 5, with 21 bases in between. The germline gives CDR1 SGDLS, CDR2 YYNGEE. This CDR3 is built from 16 residues. CDR3 coding DNA: TGTGCCAGCAGCCCCGGAGCGGGTCCGTCTGGAACTGAAGCTTTCTTT. It specifies CASSPGAGPSGTEAFF.

A single count supports this clone. The chain combines TRBV10-2 with TRBJ2-2, with TRBD1 identical over 9 bases. Losses at the gene ends were 8 bases for V and 6 bases for J; bases not matched to a gene: 7. The CDR3 length is 14 residues. The germline gives CDR1 WSHSY, CDR2 SAAADI. The CDR3 loop is CASRDREVSGELFF. The CDR3 DNA is TGCGCCAGCCGGGACAGGGAAGTATCCGGGGAGCTGTTTTTT.

J is TRBJ1-4 and V is TRBV18; TRBD1 agrees at 9 bases. V lost 4 bases to trimming and J lost 4 bases; unmatched junction nucleotides: 16. Germline CDR1 and CDR2: KGHSH and LQKENI. The CDR3 covers 19 residues. The CDR3: CASSQDRPGTGFNNEKLFF. CDR3 nucleotide sequence: TGTGCCAGCTCACAAGACCGTCCCGGGACAGGGTTTAATAATGAAAAACTGTTTTTT. Variable domain in full (rest from reference TRBV18 and TRBJ1-4): NAGVMQNPRHLVRRRGQEARLRCSPMKGHSHVYWYRQLPEEGLKFMVYLQKENIIDESGMPKERFSAEFPKEGPSILRIQQVVRGDSAAYFCASSQDRPGTGFNNEKLFFGSGTQLSVL.

V gene TRBV28 combines with J gene TRBJ2-7; the D is unclear. The CDR3 is made up of 12 amino acids. Germline-derived CDR1 and CDR2 are MDHEN and SYDVKM. V lost 6 bases and J 0 bases, leaving 6 bases between the germline ends. CDR3 DNA sequence: TGTGCCAGCAGGAGGAGCTCCTACGAGCAGTACTTC. It translates to CASRRSSYEQYF.

The sample holds a few counts of this clone. The chain recombines TRBV7-2 with TRBJ2-1; TRBD2 is a possible D gene (5 bases). Germline CDR1 and CDR2: SGHTA and FQGNSA. The CDR3 totals 14 residues. V lost 0 bases and J 4 bases, leaving 7 bases between the germline ends. The CDR3, as DNA: TGTGCCAGCAGCTTAGCCGGGGTTTACAATGAGCAGTTCTTC. It encodes CASSLAGVYNEQFF.

V usage is TRBV7-6 and J usage is TRBJ1-4; D call uncertain. The CDR3 is 15 residues long. The germline CDR1 and CDR2 sequences are SGHVS and FNYEAQ. Trimming cost V 3 bases and J 6 bases, with 14 bases left between them. The CDR3: CASSFHPEVDEKLFF. CDR3 sequence (DNA): TGTGCCAGCAGCTTCCACCCAGAAGTTGATGAAAAACTGTTTTTT. The complete variable domain, with remaining parts taken from reference TRBV7-6 and TRBJ1-4, reads GAGVSQSPRYKVTKRGQDVALRCDPISGHVSLYWYRQALGQGPEFLTYFNYEAQQDKSGLPNDRFSAERPEGSISTLTIQRTEQRDSAMYRCASSFHPEVDEKLFFGSGTQLSVL.

This clone has a single count. The chain combines TRBV28 with TRBJ2-5; 14 bases line up with TRBD2. The germline CDR1 and CDR2 sequences are MDHEN and SYDVKM. There are 16 residues in the CDR3. V was pared by 4 bases and J by 5 bases, with 6 bases of the junction left unmatched. Here the CDR3 reads CASSSGGTSGSETQYF. The CDR3 DNA reads TGTGCCAGCAGTTCGGGGGGGACTAGCGGGAGTGAGACCCAGTACTTC.

The V and J genes are TRBV11-2 and TRBJ2-7; 7 positions match TRBD2. J lost 0 bases, V lost 7 bases, and 9 bases had no gene match. Germline CDR1 reads SGHAT; CDR2 reads FQNNGV. This CDR3 is built from 15 residues. The CDR3 here is CASKHVAGNSYEQYF. The CDR3 DNA reads as TGTGCCAGCAAGCACGTAGCGGGTAACTCCTACGAGCAGTACTTC.

The chain employs TRBV7-9 and TRBJ2-3; D is possibly TRBD1 (6 bases). Per the germline V gene, CDR1 is SEHNR and CDR2 is FQNEAQ (reference sequence). V gave up 7 bases and J gave up 1 base, with 15 bases separating them. The CDR3 has 15 amino acids. The CDR3 spells CASIQQGSRTDTQYF. The DNA of the CDR3 is TGTGCCAGCATCCAACAGGGATCCCGCACAGATACGCAGTATTTT.